This section outlines one T cell receptor beta chain sequence together with its context. The source of the sample is a study of T cell changes during pregnancy in multiple sclerosis. Using immunoSEQ multiplex PCR, the repertoire was profiled, and TCRdb retains in-frame clones only, with some absent. The data hold tens of thousands of clones, with about 90% observed a single time. Unmatched junction bases numbered 9, after V lost 6 bases and J lost 5 bases. Germline CDR1 and CDR2: SQVTM and ANQGSEA. The CDR3 length is 13 residues. The receptor's source is a female donor in good health, enrolled as a control in a pregnancy study. The specimen was peripheral blood, collected in the first trimester of pregnancy. This chain joins TRBV29-1 and TRBJ1-1; 7 positions match TRBD1. The CDR3 DNA reads TGCAGCGTCGCCCTGACAGGGAGTACTGAAGCTTTCTTT. Translation: CSVALTGSTEAFF.